The clone carrying this TCR beta chain was counted a single time. A read error may be the cause here, since a much bigger clone is one base away. Time point defined: patch test 2, 6 weeks after DPC sensitization. The treatment was: therapeutic diphenylcyclopropenone sensitization with weekly scalp DPC. The data originate from a study of human T cells and chemical hapten exposure. The overall study: Patch tests put 0.01% DPC on the upper back, and the results were checked at 6 days.

MiXCR, applied by TCRdb to the RACE reads, yields one record per CDR3 protein. The repertoire holds about 40,000 distinct CDR3 sequences, with about 9.8% as singletons. The CDR3 totals 13 residues. Germline CDR1 is SEHNR and CDR2 is FQNEAQ (reference sequence). Trimming shortened V by 3 bases and J by 5 bases, and 10 bases separated the two germline ends. This specimen was whole blood, taken in connection with sensitization to the hapten diphenylcyclopropenone (DPC). V gene TRBV7-9 combines with J gene TRBJ1-1; weak D call: TRBD1 (5 bases). The TCR sequence derives from a middle-aged woman with alopecia areata. Some clones in this sample may be carry-over from other donors' samples. CDR3 bases: TGTGCCAGCAGCTTTGGGGCTGGGACTGAAGCTTTCTTT. It yields the protein CASSFGAGTEAFF.